This TCR beta chain is drawn from a study of T cells in Graves' hyperthyroidism and ophthalmopathy. The ends were cut back, 5 bases at V and 1 base at J, with 14 bases in the middle. This CDR3 is 15 amino acids long. Germline V lookup: CDR1 MNHEY, CDR2 SMNVEV (reference sequence). Using RNA transcripts as the source, TCR beta CDR3 regions were amplified. RT-PCR in the first round (using the HTBI primer set) targeted the TCR CDR3. TCRdb recomputed calls from the multiplex PCR reads with MiXCR, one row per CDR3 protein. The sample lists under 450,000 distinct CDR3 sequences, roughly 13% seen once, with around 20% in the top ten.

The genes are TRBV27 and TRBJ1-2; D is possibly TRBD1 (6 bases). The sequenced material came from blood. The clonotype originates from a man aged 25 to 40 with Graves' hyperthyroidism that later progressed to Graves' ophthalmopathy. The CDR3 bases are TGTGCCAGCAGTCCGGACAGCAGTCTTAACTATGGCTACACCTTC. Protein product: CASSPDSSLNYGYTF.